This T cell receptor (beta chain) was retrieved from a study of Ad26.COV2.S vaccination and SARS-CoV-2 variants. The study's findings and limits: Participants in the vaccine arm had higher spike-specific TCR breadth; placebo recipients had lower. Non-spike TCR breadth was similar in vaccine and placebo recipients. The analyses of TCR breadth and depth may have understated the size of total T cell responses.

This clone has only a few counts. No antigen is known for it. TCRdb's table, derived via immunoSEQ multiplex PCR, lists solely in-frame clones and lacks some. The sample holds about 350,000 clones, roughly nine tenths seen once. The CDR3 length is 15 residues. V was pared by 0 bases and J by 0 bases, with 10 bases between. Looked up from germline, CDR1 is SGHRS and CDR2 is YFSETQ. The chain is built from TRBV5-1 and TRBJ2-7; the D call may be TRBD1 or TRBD2 (5 bases each). Specimen: peripheral blood, collected after recovery from COVID-19. This TCR was sampled from a human donor who had recovered from COVID-19. The CDR3 sequence is CASSLVGDLSYEQYF. The DNA of the CDR3 is TGCGCCAGCAGCTTGGTGGGGGACCTCTCCTACGAGCAGTACTTC.